The rows below give T cell receptor beta chains drawn from one sample of a study of blood T cell repertoires in COVID-19. Assay used: immunoSEQ multiplex PCR; TCRdb lists only in-frame clones, some missing. The sample contains 300,000 to 400,000 clones, under 95% of which appear only once. The sample taken for sequencing was peripheral blood. Receptors originate from a woman between 18 and 30 years old who had recovered from COVID-19. Each CDR3 is given with its conserved first and last residue. The D gene is left open where the match is weak. Rows give clone size only sometimes, using once, few, many, or a class for an expanded clone.

CDR3nt | CDR3aa | abundance | v_gene | d_gene | j_gene
TGTGCCAGCAGTTCCGGGACAGGGGTTCTGGGCAATCAGCCCCAGCATTTT | CASSSGTGVLGNQPQHF | NA | TRBV27 | TRBD1 | TRBJ1-5
TGCGCCAGCAGCTCCCGGCCACTATGGGGCGGGAGGGATAATGAGCAGTTCTTC | CASSSRPLWGGRDNEQFF | NA | TRBV5-1 | TRBD2 | TRBJ2-1
TGTGCCAGCAGCCGAACTAGCGGGCCTAGCACAGATACGCAGTATTTT | CASSRTSGPSTDTQYF | NA | TRBV21-1 | NA | TRBJ2-3
TGTGCCAGCAGCCCACAGGGACTAGCGGTGGATACGCAGTATTTT | CASSPQGLAVDTQYF | NA | TRBV9 | TRBD2 | TRBJ2-3
TGTGCCAGCAGCTCTCTTGCGGATACGCAGTATTTT | CASSSLADTQYF | NA | TRBV27 | NA | TRBJ2-3
TGCGCCAGCAGGTACAACCCAACCGGGAGTGGCAATGAGCAGTTCTTC | CASRYNPTGSGNEQFF | NA | TRBV5-1 | NA | TRBJ2-1
TGTGCCAGCAGCCCTCTTAGGGGCAACACCTACAATGAGCAGTTCTTC | CASSPLRGNTYNEQFF | NA | TRBV9 | NA | TRBJ2-1
TGTGCCAGCAGTTACAAAGGGGGAAGCTATGGCTACACCTTC | CASSYKGGSYGYTF | NA | TRBV6-5 | NA | TRBJ1-2
TGTGCCAGCACCAAGGAGGGCACTGAAGCTTTCTTT | CASTKEGTEAFF | NA | TRBV11-3 | NA | TRBJ1-1
TGTGCCAGCAGTTTGGGGACAGCCCTCTATGGCTACACCTTC | CASSLGTALYGYTF | NA | TRBV6-2/TRBV6-3 | TRBD1 | TRBJ1-2
TGTGCCAGCAGCCAACAGGGGCAGCCCCAGCATTTT | CASSQQGQPQHF | NA | TRBV3-1/TRBV3-2 | NA | TRBJ1-5
TGTGCCAGCTCACCACCCAGCCAAGAGACCCAGTACTTC | CASSPPSQETQYF | once | TRBV18 | NA | TRBJ2-5
TGCAGCGTTGATGGCAGCACAGATACGCAGTATTTT | CSVDGSTDTQYF | NA | TRBV29-1 | NA | TRBJ2-3
TGTGCCAGCAGTTTTTCAGGGAGGGCAACTGAAGCTTTCTTT | CASSFSGRATEAFF | NA | TRBV28 | NA | TRBJ1-1
TGTGCCAGCAGTCCTCACTCGGTGCCCCTCAGGGCGATTGAGCAGTTCTTC | CASSPHSVPLRAIEQFF | NA | TRBV27 | NA | TRBJ2-1
TGTGCCAGCAGCATGTTTACTAGCGTCGAGAATGAGCAGTTCTTC | CASSMFTSVENEQFF | NA | TRBV7-7 | TRBD2 | TRBJ2-1
TGTGCCAGCAGTGCATTCGACACCGCAACTAATGAAAAACTGTTTTTT | CASSAFDTATNEKLFF | NA | TRBV6-4 | NA | TRBJ1-4
TGTGCCTGGAGTGAAGGGACAGGGGTCGGAGAGACCCAGTACTTC | CAWSEGTGVGETQYF | once | TRBV30 | TRBD1 | TRBJ2-5
TGTGCCAGCAGCAGGGACAGGGGATACGGTGAAGCTTTCTTT | CASSRDRGYGEAFF | NA | TRBV5-5 | TRBD1 | TRBJ1-1
TGCGCCAGCAGCTTCGGGCCCTCCGGGGAGGGGGGGACAGATACGCAGTATTTT | CASSFGPSGEGGTDTQYF | once | TRBV5-1 | NA | TRBJ2-3
TGTGCCAGCAGCCTACGACTAGCGGGAGGCACTGGGGAGCTGTTTTTT | CASSLRLAGGTGELFF | NA | TRBV14 | TRBD2 | TRBJ2-2
TGTGCCAGCAGTACGGGACTAGCGGACACAGATACGCAGTATTTT | CASSTGLADTDTQYF | NA | TRBV27 | TRBD2 | TRBJ2-3
TGTGCCAGCAGTGATACAGGCGATGAAAAACTGTTTTTT | CASSDTGDEKLFF | NA | TRBV6-1 | NA | TRBJ1-4
TGTGCCAGCTCTACCCCCGCTGCAGGTGAGCAGTTCTTC | CASSTPAAGEQFF | NA | TRBV18 | NA | TRBJ2-1
TGCGCCAGCAGCCCCGGGCCGGGGAGCTCCTACAATGAGCAGTTCTTC | CASSPGPGSSYNEQFF | NA | TRBV4-1 | NA | TRBJ2-1
TGTGCCAGCAGCACGAGAGAGACTAGGGATTTTTACAATGAGCAGTTCTTC | CASSTRETRDFYNEQFF | NA | TRBV7-8 | NA | TRBJ2-1
TGCGCCAGCAGCCATCGACTAGCGGGAGGGCGGAACAATGAGCAGTTCTTC | CASSHRLAGGRNNEQFF | NA | TRBV4-1 | TRBD2 | TRBJ2-1
TGTGCCAGCAGCAAAACCGGGACAGGTGATGGCTACACCTTC | CASSKTGTGDGYTF | NA | TRBV21-1 | NA | TRBJ1-2
TGTGCCAGTAGTACATCGGGACTAGCGGGAGATACGAACACCGGGGAGCTGTTTTTT | CASSTSGLAGDTNTGELFF | once | TRBV19 | TRBD2 | TRBJ2-2
TGTGCCAGCAGTTTCGCTAGCGGGAGGGCCTATGAGCAGTTCTTC | CASSFASGRAYEQFF | NA | TRBV27 | TRBD2 | TRBJ2-1
TGCGCCAGCAGTACAAAGACAGGGCTCTTTGGCTACACCTTC | CASSTKTGLFGYTF | NA | TRBV4-3 | TRBD1 | TRBJ1-2
TGTGCCATCCGGGGACAGGGAGAGGTCGTCACTGAAGCTTTCTTT | CAIRGQGEVVTEAFF | NA | TRBV10-3 | TRBD1 | TRBJ1-1
TGTGCCAGCAGCTTAGCTGGACAGGGGGACGGCTACACCTTC | CASSLAGQGDGYTF | NA | TRBV7-9 | TRBD1 | TRBJ1-2
TGTGCCAGCAGCCTCAGGGGCCCTTACAATGAGCAGTTCTTC | CASSLRGPYNEQFF | NA | TRBV5-5 | NA | TRBJ2-1
TGTGCCAGCAGCTTAGCACGTCAGGTACGACGCGGCTACACCTTC | CASSLARQVRRGYTF | once | TRBV7-2 | NA | TRBJ1-2
TGTGCCATCAGTGTTGGACTAGCGGGATATGAGCAGTTCTTC | CAISVGLAGYEQFF | once | TRBV10-3 | TRBD2 | TRBJ2-1